This is a list of T cell receptor beta chains from one sample in a study of blood T cell repertoires in COVID-19. Only in-frame clones appear in the TCRdb table, and some are missing; sequencing was by immunoSEQ multiplex PCR. The data show about 150,000 clones, approximately 87% seen once. Sequences were obtained from peripheral blood. These receptors all come from an elderly man with acute or convalescent COVID-19. Each CDR3 is given with its conserved first and last residue. Each record gives: J gene, clone size, D gene, V gene, CDR3 protein, CDR3 DNA. D genes are given only for firm matches. Expanded clones get a size class; other rows say once, few or many, or leave the size out.

TRBJ1-2 | . | . | TRBV25-1 | CASSELHYGYTF | TGTGCCAGCAGTGAACTCCACTATGGCTACACCTTC
TRBJ2-7 | . | . | TRBV7-9 | CASSLRDTHYEQYF | TGTGCCAGCAGCCTAAGGGACACCCACTACGAGCAGTACTTC
TRBJ2-1 | . | TRBD1 | TRBV29-1 | CSVEDPVSGQTSYNEQFF | TGCAGCGTTGAAGATCCAGTATCGGGACAGACCTCCTACAATGAGCAGTTCTTC
TRBJ1-5 | . | TRBD1 | TRBV5-1 | CASSLGTGNSNQPQHF | TGCGCCAGCAGCTTGGGGACAGGAAATAGCAATCAGCCCCAGCATTTT
TRBJ2-3 | . | . | TRBV29-1 | CSVDPGTDTQYF | TGCAGCGTTGACCCCGGCACAGATACGCAGTATTTT
TRBJ2-1 | . | . | TRBV10-3 | CAISDIGTRLVYNEQFF | TGTGCCATCAGTGATATTGGGACTCGTTTAGTCTACAATGAGCAGTTCTTC
TRBJ1-6 | . | TRBD1 | TRBV30 | CAWTDRDNSPLHF | TGTGCCTGGACCGACAGGGATAATTCACCCCTCCACTTT
TRBJ2-7 | once | . | TRBV27 | CASRTAGAHEQYF | TGTGCCAGCAGGACCGCAGGGGCCCACGAGCAGTACTTC
TRBJ1-6 | . | . | TRBV3-1/TRBV3-2 | CASSQGPGSPLHF | TGTGCCAGCAGCCAAGGGCCGGGATCACCCCTCCACTTT
TRBJ2-2 | . | . | TRBV5-1 | CASSLAAGSGELFF | TGCGCCAGCAGCTTGGCGGCGGGCTCCGGGGAGCTGTTTTTT
TRBJ2-3 | . | TRBD2 | TRBV5-1 | CASSLEASGYTDTQYF | TGCGCCAGCAGCTTGGAGGCTAGCGGCTACACAGATACGCAGTATTTT
TRBJ2-3 | . | TRBD2 | TRBV9 | CASSVGTSGGEYTQYF | TGTGCCAGCAGCGTTGGGACTAGCGGGGGGGAATATACGCAGTATTTT
TRBJ1-2 | . | . | TRBV3-1/TRBV3-2 | CASSQGGRSYGYTF | TGTGCCAGCAGCCAAGGGGGCCGGTCCTATGGCTACACCTTC
TRBJ2-5 | . | TRBD2 | TRBV5-1 | CASSLTLAGQETQYF | TGCGCCAGCAGCTTGACGCTAGCGGGGCAAGAGACCCAGTACTTC
TRBJ2-1 | . | TRBD2 | TRBV27 | CASSLLAGGSYNEQFF | TGTGCCAGCAGCCTCCTTGCGGGAGGCTCCTACAATGAGCAGTTCTTC
TRBJ2-3 | . | TRBD1 | TRBV6-7 | CASSSDRDQSTDTQYF | TGTGCCAGCAGTTCGGACAGGGACCAGAGCACAGATACGCAGTATTTT
TRBJ1-5 | . | TRBD1 | TRBV19 | CASSIGTGGGGNQPQHF | TGTGCCAGTAGTATAGGGACAGGGGGCGGCGGCAATCAGCCCCAGCATTTT
TRBJ1-3 | once | TRBD1 | TRBV4-1 | CASSQARTGFFGNTIYF | TGCGCCAGCAGCCAGGCCCGGACAGGCTTCTTTGGAAACACCATATATTTT
TRBJ1-4 | . | TRBD1 | TRBV30 | CAFLGQGNEKLFF | TGTGCCTTCCTAGGACAGGGAAATGAAAAACTGTTTTTT
TRBJ1-1 | once | TRBD1 | TRBV6-4 | CASRPQGANTEAFF | TGTGCCAGCAGGCCCCAGGGGGCAAACACTGAAGCTTTCTTT
TRBJ2-2 | . | . | TRBV27 | CASSFNSGELFF | TGTGCCAGCAGTTTTAACTCCGGGGAGCTGTTTTTT
TRBJ1-1 | few | TRBD1 | TRBV7-3 | CASRWDRVSTEAFF | TGTGCCAGCAGATGGGACAGGGTTTCAACTGAAGCTTTCTTT
TRBJ1-1 | . | TRBD1 | TRBV5-8 | CASSLAGGPRLNTEAFF | TGTGCCAGCAGCTTGGCAGGGGGCCCCCGTCTAAACACTGAAGCTTTCTTT
TRBJ2-3 | once | TRBD1 | TRBV29-1 | CSADRGRNTQYF | TGCAGCGCTGACAGGGGCCGGAATACGCAGTATTTT
TRBJ2-2 | . | . | TRBV9 | CASSVSGANTGELFF | TGTGCCAGCAGCGTAAGCGGAGCGAACACCGGGGAGCTGTTTTTT
TRBJ1-5 | . | . | TRBV5-1 | CASSETGSVNQPQHF | TGCGCCAGCAGCGAGACAGGTTCCGTCAATCAGCCCCAGCATTTT
TRBJ2-5 | once | . | TRBV7-9 | CASSLTGTQYF | TGTGCCAGCAGCTTGACGGGGACCCAGTACTTC
TRBJ2-3 | . | TRBD1 | TRBV6-4 | CASSPYATGYTTDTQYF | TGTGCCAGCAGTCCTTACGCGACAGGGTATACGACAGATACGCAGTATTTT
TRBJ1-6 | . | . | TRBV5-1 | CASSHYGQDWNSPLHF | TGCGCCAGCAGCCACTATGGACAAGATTGGAATTCACCCCTCCACTTT
TRBJ2-5 | . | TRBD2 | TRBV5-4 | CASSGPSGGRETQYF | TGTGCCAGCAGCGGACCCTCGGGAGGCCGGGAGACCCAGTACTTC
TRBJ2-2 | . | . | TRBV4-2 | CASSPRLSEYTGELFF | TGTGCCAGCAGCCCCCGACTTAGCGAATACACCGGGGAGCTGTTTTTT
TRBJ2-2 | . | . | TRBV7-2 | CASSISQSARGELFF | TGTGCCAGCAGCATTAGCCAATCCGCGCGGGGGGAGCTGTTTTTT
TRBJ1-2 | . | . | TRBV5-1 | CASSLEIIKGLNGYTF | TGCGCCAGCAGCTTGGAAATTATAAAAGGACTAAATGGCTACACCTTC
TRBJ2-1 | . | . | TRBV7-3 | CASSLSGADYNEQFF | TGTGCCAGCAGCTTGAGCGGAGCGGACTACAATGAGCAGTTCTTC
TRBJ1-2 | . | . | TRBV12-2 | CASRLAAGTGDGYTF | TGTGCAAGTCGCTTAGCTGCCGGGACAGGGGATGGCTACACCTTC
TRBJ1-5 | . | . | TRBV4-1 | CASSQEVAGYQPQHF | TGCGCCAGCAGCCAAGAGGTGGCAGGGTATCAGCCCCAGCATTTT
TRBJ2-5 | . | . | TRBV7-2 | CASSFRTAETQYF | TGTGCCAGCAGCTTTAGGACAGCGGAGACCCAGTACTTC
TRBJ1-6 | once | TRBD1 | TRBV7-8 | CASSFDRTGNSPLHF | TGTGCCAGCAGCTTTGACAGGACAGGGAATTCACCCCTCCACTTT
TRBJ1-6 | . | . | TRBV3-1/TRBV3-2 | CASSQTGFYNSPLHF | TGTGCCAGCAGCCAGACGGGTTTCTATAATTCACCCCTCCACTTT
TRBJ2-7 | . | TRBD2 | TRBV18 | CASSRASGSDEQYF | TGTGCCAGCTCACGTGCTAGCGGGAGTGACGAGCAGTACTTC
TRBJ2-3 | . | TRBD2 | TRBV6-1 | CASSEAGTSVFPQYF | TGTGCCAGCAGTGAAGCGGGGACTAGCGTATTTCCGCAGTATTTT
TRBJ2-3 | . | . | TRBV19 | CASSWRGLTDTQYF | TGTGCCAGTAGTTGGCGGGGGCTCACAGATACGCAGTATTTT
TRBJ1-2 | . | TRBD1 | TRBV29-1 | CSVVSGRGNGYTF | TGCAGCGTTGTTTCGGGCAGGGGGAATGGCTACACCTTC
TRBJ2-2 | . | . | TRBV12-3/TRBV12-4 | CASSTVGELFF | TGTGCCAGCAGTACTGTCGGGGAGCTGTTTTTT
TRBJ2-5 | . | . | TRBV19 | CASRSETGGTQYF | TGTGCCAGTAGAAGCGAGACAGGCGGGACCCAGTACTTC
TRBJ2-1 | . | TRBD2 | TRBV10-3 | CAISPGTSGGPISSYNEQFF | TGTGCCATCAGTCCTGGGACTAGCGGGGGGCCCATTAGCTCCTACAATGAGCAGTTCTTC
TRBJ1-1 | . | . | TRBV3-1/TRBV3-2 | CASSQSPGHPEAFF | TGTGCCAGCAGCCAGTCTCCAGGGCATCCTGAAGCTTTCTTT